The rows below give T cell receptor beta chains drawn from one sample of a study of blood T cell repertoires in COVID-19. Measured with immunoSEQ multiplex PCR; TCRdb has only the in-frame clones, and not every one. The table lists some 140,000 clones, about 80% of them singletons. The sample taken for sequencing was PBMCs or T cells enriched from blood (not recorded which). The receptor source for this set is a man between 50 and 59 years old who had recovered from COVID-19. The CDR3 runs from the conserved cysteine through the conserved F or W. D genes are given only for firm matches. Expanded clones are given a class, and other clones once, few, many or no size at all.

CDR3 DNA: TGCGCCAGCAGTGAGTCAAGGTGGTCGGGGGGCAACCAAGAGACCCAGTACTTC
CDR3 protein: CASSESRWSGGNQETQYF
V gene: TRBV10-2
D gene: .
J gene: TRBJ2-5
clone size: once

CDR3 DNA: TGTGCCAGTAGTATATCGGGGAAGACCACAGATACGCAGTATTTT
CDR3 protein: CASSISGKTTDTQYF
V gene: TRBV19
D gene: .
J gene: TRBJ2-3
clone size: .

CDR3 DNA: TGTGCCAGCTCACCTTGGGGAGGGGGAGACACTGAAGCTTTCTTT
CDR3 protein: CASSPWGGGDTEAFF
V gene: TRBV18
D gene: .
J gene: TRBJ1-1
clone size: .

CDR3 DNA: TGTGCCAGCAGCTTACCCGGCGGGGGGAACGAGCAGTACTTC
CDR3 protein: CASSLPGGGNEQYF
V gene: TRBV7-3
D gene: TRBD2
J gene: TRBJ2-7
clone size: .

CDR3 DNA: TGCAGCGTTTTGAGGAGTGGATACGAGCAGTACTTC
CDR3 protein: CSVLRSGYEQYF
V gene: TRBV29-1
D gene: .
J gene: TRBJ2-7
clone size: .

CDR3 DNA: TGTGCCAGCTCACCAGGCAGGGGGCGGGAGCAGTACTTC
CDR3 protein: CASSPGRGREQYF
V gene: TRBV18
D gene: TRBD1
J gene: TRBJ2-7
clone size: .

CDR3 DNA: TGTGCCATCAGTGACCTCCGGGACAATGAGCAGTTCTTC
CDR3 protein: CAISDLRDNEQFF
V gene: TRBV10-3
D gene: .
J gene: TRBJ2-1
clone size: .

CDR3 DNA: TGTGCCAGCAGCTTAGGGGCCAGACAGACCCAGTACTTC
CDR3 protein: CASSLGARQTQYF
V gene: TRBV7-2
D gene: .
J gene: TRBJ2-5
clone size: .

CDR3 DNA: TGTGCCAGCAGCTTGAAAGGAACAGGGGTCACCGGGGAGCTGTTTTTT
CDR3 protein: CASSLKGTGVTGELFF
V gene: TRBV7-2
D gene: TRBD1
J gene: TRBJ2-2
clone size: .

CDR3 DNA: TGTGCCAGCAGTTCCTCCATGGGACAGGGTAGTCAGCCCCAGCATTTT
CDR3 protein: CASSSSMGQGSQPQHF
V gene: TRBV6-2/TRBV6-3
D gene: TRBD1
J gene: TRBJ1-5
clone size: .

CDR3 DNA: TGTGCCAGCAGCTTGAAGGCGGGGGGGCTCTCCTACGAGCAGTACTTC
CDR3 protein: CASSLKAGGLSYEQYF
V gene: TRBV5-4
D gene: TRBD2
J gene: TRBJ2-7
clone size: .

CDR3 DNA: TGCGCCAGCAGCTCCCTAGTGGGAGGGGAGACCCAGTACTTC
CDR3 protein: CASSSLVGGETQYF
V gene: TRBV5-1
D gene: TRBD2
J gene: TRBJ2-5
clone size: .

CDR3 DNA: TGTGCCAGCAGCCCGCCCGGGGGGCAACCCCTCCACTTT
CDR3 protein: CASSPPGGQPLHF
V gene: TRBV28
D gene: .
J gene: TRBJ1-6
clone size: .

CDR3 DNA: TGTGCCAGTAGTATTGCAGGGCGCTTTAATCAGCCCCAGCATTTT
CDR3 protein: CASSIAGRFNQPQHF
V gene: TRBV19
D gene: .
J gene: TRBJ1-5
clone size: .

CDR3 DNA: TGTGCCAGCAGCCCGGGGGGTAATCAGCCCCAGCATTTT
CDR3 protein: CASSPGGNQPQHF
V gene: TRBV12-3/TRBV12-4
D gene: .
J gene: TRBJ1-5
clone size: .

CDR3 DNA: TGTGCCAGCAGTGAAGCCAAGGGACAGGGTAGGGCCTTTCCCAAAAACATTCAGTACTTC
CDR3 protein: CASSEAKGQGRAFPKNIQYF
V gene: TRBV6-1
D gene: TRBD1
J gene: TRBJ2-4
clone size: .

CDR3 DNA: TGTGCCAGCAGCTCCAGGACAGGGGGAGGTGAAAAACTGTTTTTT
CDR3 protein: CASSSRTGGGEKLFF
V gene: TRBV11-2
D gene: TRBD1
J gene: TRBJ1-4
clone size: few

CDR3 DNA: TGCGCCAGCAGTGATTCCGGGACAGGGAAAAACTATGGCTACACCTTC
CDR3 protein: CASSDSGTGKNYGYTF
V gene: TRBV10-2
D gene: TRBD1
J gene: TRBJ1-2
clone size: .

CDR3 DNA: TGTGCCACCAGCATTCAACGGGGAAGTAATGGCTACACCTTC
CDR3 protein: CATSIQRGSNGYTF
V gene: TRBV15
D gene: .
J gene: TRBJ1-2
clone size: .

CDR3 DNA: TGTGCCAGCAGCTTTACCGGGACAATGTACCAAGAGACCCAGTACTTC
CDR3 protein: CASSFTGTMYQETQYF
V gene: TRBV7-2
D gene: .
J gene: TRBJ2-5
clone size: .

CDR3 DNA: TGCGCCAGCAGCTTGGAGGGGGGGCACTTCTACAATGAGCAGTTCTTC
CDR3 protein: CASSLEGGHFYNEQFF
V gene: TRBV5-1
D gene: .
J gene: TRBJ2-1
clone size: .

CDR3 DNA: TGTGCCAGCAGTGAAAACGGAGGAAATGGCTACACCTTC
CDR3 protein: CASSENGGNGYTF
V gene: TRBV25-1
D gene: .
J gene: TRBJ1-2
clone size: .

CDR3 DNA: TGTGCCAGCAGCTTACAGGCCTCTAATGAAAAACTGTTTTTT
CDR3 protein: CASSLQASNEKLFF
V gene: TRBV7-2
D gene: .
J gene: TRBJ1-4
clone size: .

CDR3 DNA: TGTGCCAGCGGCTTGAAGGGGGTGACCCAGTACTTC
CDR3 protein: CASGLKGVTQYF
V gene: TRBV7-2
D gene: .
J gene: TRBJ2-5
clone size: .

CDR3 DNA: TGTGCCAGCAGCATTCTCCCCTCAGGTAGCGGGGCCTACAATGAGCAGTTCTTC
CDR3 protein: CASSILPSGSGAYNEQFF
V gene: TRBV7-3
D gene: TRBD2
J gene: TRBJ2-1
clone size: .

CDR3 DNA: TGTGCCAGCAGCCTACGCCCCCCGGGACAGGCTAGGGATGAGCAGTTCTTC
CDR3 protein: CASSLRPPGQARDEQFF
V gene: TRBV7-3
D gene: TRBD1
J gene: TRBJ2-1
clone size: .

CDR3 DNA: TGTGCCAGTAGTCGCGCGTACCAAGAGACCCAGTACTTC
CDR3 protein: CASSRAYQETQYF
V gene: TRBV19
D gene: .
J gene: TRBJ2-5
clone size: few

CDR3 DNA: TGTGCCAGCAGCAGAGGGACTAGCTACGAGCAGTACTTC
CDR3 protein: CASSRGTSYEQYF
V gene: TRBV12-3/TRBV12-4
D gene: TRBD2
J gene: TRBJ2-7
clone size: few

CDR3 DNA: TGTGCCAGCAGCCATACAGGGGGCGCCCTTGAAAAACTGTTTTTT
CDR3 protein: CASSHTGGALEKLFF
V gene: TRBV14
D gene: TRBD1
J gene: TRBJ1-4
clone size: .

CDR3 DNA: TGTGCCAGCAGTCAGGACAGGGGGAGTCAGCCCCAGCATTTT
CDR3 protein: CASSQDRGSQPQHF
V gene: TRBV7-9
D gene: TRBD1
J gene: TRBJ1-5
clone size: .

CDR3 DNA: TGTGCCAGCAGTGAGACAGGGGGCTGGACAGATACGCAGTATTTT
CDR3 protein: CASSETGGWTDTQYF
V gene: TRBV2
D gene: TRBD1
J gene: TRBJ2-3
clone size: .

CDR3 DNA: TGTGCCAGTAGTATAGGAATTAGCGGGGGCACAGATACGCAGTATTTT
CDR3 protein: CASSIGISGGTDTQYF
V gene: TRBV19
D gene: TRBD2
J gene: TRBJ2-3
clone size: once

CDR3 DNA: TGTGCCAGCAGCCAGGACAAGAAACTGTTTTTT
CDR3 protein: CASSQDKKLFF
V gene: TRBV14
D gene: .
J gene: TRBJ1-4
clone size: .

CDR3 DNA: TGTGCCTGGAGTATAGAGGGCGGGGGCTACACCTTC
CDR3 protein: CAWSIEGGGYTF
V gene: TRBV30
D gene: .
J gene: TRBJ1-2
clone size: .

CDR3 DNA: TGTGCCAGCAGCTTGGATATAAAGGACAGGCTGTCTGGGGCCAACGTCCTGACTTTC
CDR3 protein: CASSLDIKDRLSGANVLTF
V gene: TRBV5-6
D gene: TRBD1
J gene: TRBJ2-6
clone size: many

CDR3 DNA: TGTGCCACGGGCCTAACAGGGGGCTTCGACGAGCAGTACTTC
CDR3 protein: CATGLTGGFDEQYF
V gene: TRBV10-3
D gene: TRBD1
J gene: TRBJ2-7
clone size: .

CDR3 DNA: TGTGCCAGTAGGGACCAGGGGACCTACGAGCAGTACTTC
CDR3 protein: CASRDQGTYEQYF
V gene: TRBV2
D gene: .
J gene: TRBJ2-7
clone size: .

CDR3 DNA: TGTGCCAGCAGTTTACCGGGACAGATATATGGCTACACCTTC
CDR3 protein: CASSLPGQIYGYTF
V gene: TRBV28
D gene: TRBD1
J gene: TRBJ1-2
clone size: few

CDR3 DNA: TGTGCCAGCAGCTTTGGGCTAGCTGTGCAAGAGACCCAGTACTTC
CDR3 protein: CASSFGLAVQETQYF
V gene: TRBV11-2
D gene: .
J gene: TRBJ2-5
clone size: once

CDR3 DNA: TGTGCCAGCTCCCAATCCAAGGCGGGACTTGACGAGCAGTACTTC
CDR3 protein: CASSQSKAGLDEQYF
V gene: TRBV18
D gene: .
J gene: TRBJ2-7
clone size: .

CDR3 DNA: TGTGCCAGCAGCCTATACCCGGGCAATCAGCCCCAGCATTTT
CDR3 protein: CASSLYPGNQPQHF
V gene: TRBV7-2
D gene: .
J gene: TRBJ1-5
clone size: .

CDR3 DNA: TGTGCCAGCAGCCAAGGGGACAGAAAAGGTTCACCCCTCCACTTT
CDR3 protein: CASSQGDRKGSPLHF
V gene: TRBV3-1/TRBV3-2
D gene: TRBD1
J gene: TRBJ1-6
clone size: .

CDR3 DNA: TGTGCCAGTAGTGAAGCCGGGACAGCCTATGGCTACACCTTC
CDR3 protein: CASSEAGTAYGYTF
V gene: TRBV19
D gene: TRBD1
J gene: TRBJ1-2
clone size: once